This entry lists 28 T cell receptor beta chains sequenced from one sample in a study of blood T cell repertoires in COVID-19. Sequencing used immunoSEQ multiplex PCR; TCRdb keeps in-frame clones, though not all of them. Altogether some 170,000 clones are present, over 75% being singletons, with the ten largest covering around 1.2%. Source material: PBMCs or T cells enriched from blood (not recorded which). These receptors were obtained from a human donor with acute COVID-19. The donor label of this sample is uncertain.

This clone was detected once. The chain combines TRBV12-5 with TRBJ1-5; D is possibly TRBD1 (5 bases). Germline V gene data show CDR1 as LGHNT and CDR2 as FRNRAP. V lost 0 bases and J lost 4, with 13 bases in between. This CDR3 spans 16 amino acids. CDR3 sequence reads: CASGLVIGAGNQPQHF. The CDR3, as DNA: TGTGCTAGTGGTTTGGTAATAGGGGCAGGGAATCAGCCCCAGCATTTT.

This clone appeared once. Here the CDR3 DNA reads TGTGCCAGCTCACCAAGGACAGGGTGGGATTATGGCTACACCTTC. As protein: CASSPRTGWDYGYTF. The chain couples TRBV18 to TRBJ1-2, with TRBD1 matching 8 bases. Unmatched junction bases numbered 7, after V lost 2 bases and J lost 5 bases. CDR1 is KGHSH, CDR2 LQKENI, per germline. The CDR3 totals 15 residues.

The CDR3 loop reads CASGGTGVGIKQYF. For the CDR3, the DNA is TGTGCCAGTGGTGGGACAGGCGTGGGGATTAAGCAGTACTTC. The rearrangement links TRBV6-5 to TRBJ2-7, with 8 bases fitting TRBD1. The germline V gene has CDR1 MNHEY and CDR2 SVGAGI. The CDR3 length is 14 residues. Trimming at V came to 9 bases and at J to 8 bases, leaving 15 bases not matched to a gene.

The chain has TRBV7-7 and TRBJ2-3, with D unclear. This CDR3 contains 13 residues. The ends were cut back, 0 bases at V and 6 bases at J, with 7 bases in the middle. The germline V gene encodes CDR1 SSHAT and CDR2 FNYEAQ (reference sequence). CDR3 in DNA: TGTGCCAGCAGCTTAGCGCTACAGGATACGCAGTATTTT. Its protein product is CASSLALQDTQYF.

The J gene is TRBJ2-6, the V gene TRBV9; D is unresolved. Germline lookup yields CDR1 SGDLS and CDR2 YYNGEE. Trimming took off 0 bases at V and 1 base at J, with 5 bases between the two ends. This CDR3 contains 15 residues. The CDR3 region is CASSVAGSGANVLTF. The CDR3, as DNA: TGTGCCAGCAGCGTAGCCGGGTCTGGGGCCAACGTCCTGACTTTC.

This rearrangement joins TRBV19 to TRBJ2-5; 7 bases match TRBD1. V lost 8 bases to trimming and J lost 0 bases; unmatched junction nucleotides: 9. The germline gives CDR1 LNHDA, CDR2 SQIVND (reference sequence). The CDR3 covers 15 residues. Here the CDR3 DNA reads TGTGCCAGTTCTAGTTTGACAGGGTACCAAGAGACCCAGTACTTC. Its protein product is CASSSLTGYQETQYF. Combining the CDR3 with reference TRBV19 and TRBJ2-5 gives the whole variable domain DGGITQSPKYLFRKEGQNVTLSCEQNLNHDAMYWYRQDPGQGLRLIYYSQIVNDFQKGDIAEGYSVSREKKESFPLTVTSAQKNPTAFYLCASSSLTGYQETQYFGPGTRLLVL.

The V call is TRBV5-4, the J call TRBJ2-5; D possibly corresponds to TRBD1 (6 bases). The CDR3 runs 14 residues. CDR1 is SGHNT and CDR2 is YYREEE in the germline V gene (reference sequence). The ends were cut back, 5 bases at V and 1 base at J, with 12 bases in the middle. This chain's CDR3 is CASRKGQTQETQYF. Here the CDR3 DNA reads TGTGCCAGCAGGAAAGGACAGACCCAAGAGACCCAGTACTTC.

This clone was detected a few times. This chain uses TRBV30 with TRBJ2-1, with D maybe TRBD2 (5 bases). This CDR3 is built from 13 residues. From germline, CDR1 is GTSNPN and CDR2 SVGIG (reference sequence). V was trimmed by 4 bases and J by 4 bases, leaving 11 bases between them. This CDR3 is CAWKDSHYNEQFF. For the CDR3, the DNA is TGTGCCTGGAAGGACTCACATTACAATGAGCAGTTCTTC.

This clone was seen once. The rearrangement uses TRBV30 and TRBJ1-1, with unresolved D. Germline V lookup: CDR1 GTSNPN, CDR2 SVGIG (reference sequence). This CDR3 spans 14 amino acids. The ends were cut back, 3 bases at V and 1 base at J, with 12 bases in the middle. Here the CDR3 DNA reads TGTGCCTGGAGGATCGGCAGGAAGAACACTGAAGCTTTCTTT. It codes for CAWRIGRKNTEAFF.

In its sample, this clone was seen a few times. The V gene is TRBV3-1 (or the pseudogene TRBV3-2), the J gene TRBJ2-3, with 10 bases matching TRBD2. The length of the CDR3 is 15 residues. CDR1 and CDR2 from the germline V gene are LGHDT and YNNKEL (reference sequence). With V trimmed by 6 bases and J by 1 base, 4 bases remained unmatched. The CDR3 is CASSRTSGGTDTQYF. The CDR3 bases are TGTGCCAGCAGTCGGACTAGCGGAGGCACAGATACGCAGTATTTT.

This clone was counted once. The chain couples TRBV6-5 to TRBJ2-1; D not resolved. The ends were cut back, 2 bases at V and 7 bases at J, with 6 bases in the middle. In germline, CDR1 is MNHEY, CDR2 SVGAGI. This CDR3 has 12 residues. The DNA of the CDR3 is TGTGCCAGCAGTTACAACGGGAATGAGCAGTTCTTC. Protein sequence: CASSYNGNEQFF.

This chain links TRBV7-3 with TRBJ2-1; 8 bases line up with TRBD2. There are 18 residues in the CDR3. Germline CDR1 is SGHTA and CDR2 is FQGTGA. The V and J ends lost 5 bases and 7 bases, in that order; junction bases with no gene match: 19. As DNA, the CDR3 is TGTGCCAGCAGCCTCACGCCGCCTGGCGGGGGGCGATTAAATGAGCAGTTCTTC. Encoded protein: CASSLTPPGGGRLNEQFF.

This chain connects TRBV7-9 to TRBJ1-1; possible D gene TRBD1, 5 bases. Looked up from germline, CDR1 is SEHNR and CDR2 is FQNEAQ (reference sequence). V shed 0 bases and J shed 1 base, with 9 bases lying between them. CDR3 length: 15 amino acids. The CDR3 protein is CASSLAGLTNTEAFF. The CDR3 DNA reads TGTGCCAGCAGCTTAGCGGGGCTGACGAACACTGAAGCTTTCTTT.

The CDR3: CASRSGGAMETQYF. The CDR3 region has the DNA TGTGCCAGCAGGAGCGGGGGGGCCATGGAGACCCAGTACTTC. This chain links TRBV6-5 with TRBJ2-5; 10 bases line up with TRBD2. The germline CDR1 and CDR2 sequences are MNHEY and SVGAGI. V gave up 6 bases and J gave up 5 bases; unmatched junction bases: 6. The CDR3 length is 14 residues.

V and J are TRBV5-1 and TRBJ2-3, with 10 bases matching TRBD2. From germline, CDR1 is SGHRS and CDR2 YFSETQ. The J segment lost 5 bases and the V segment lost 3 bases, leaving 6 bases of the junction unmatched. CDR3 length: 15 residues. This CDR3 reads CASSSERGGGDTQYF. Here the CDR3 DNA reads TGCGCCAGCAGCTCGGAGCGGGGGGGCGGAGATACGCAGTATTTT.

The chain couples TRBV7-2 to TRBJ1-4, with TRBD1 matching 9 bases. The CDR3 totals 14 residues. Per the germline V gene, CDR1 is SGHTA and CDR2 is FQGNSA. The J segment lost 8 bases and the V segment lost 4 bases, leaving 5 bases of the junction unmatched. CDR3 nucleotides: TGTGCCAGCAGCTCCGACAGGGGGAGGGAAAAACTGTTTTTT. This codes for CASSSDRGREKLFF.

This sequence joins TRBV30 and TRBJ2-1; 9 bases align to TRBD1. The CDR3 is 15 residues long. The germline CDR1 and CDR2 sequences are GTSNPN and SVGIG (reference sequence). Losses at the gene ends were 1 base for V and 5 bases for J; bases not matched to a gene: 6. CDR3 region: CAWSGGQGNNNEQFF. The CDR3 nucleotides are TGTGCCTGGAGTGGGGGACAGGGTAATAACAATGAGCAGTTCTTC.

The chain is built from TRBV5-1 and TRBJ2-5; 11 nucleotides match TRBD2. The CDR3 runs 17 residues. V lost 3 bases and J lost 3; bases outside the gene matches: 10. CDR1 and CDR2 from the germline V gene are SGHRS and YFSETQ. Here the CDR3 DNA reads TGCGCCAGCAGCTCCGCCCGACTAGCGGGGCGAGAAGAGACCCAGTACTTC. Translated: CASSSARLAGREETQYF.

Written as DNA, the CDR3 is TGTGCCAGCAGGCCGACAGGGGCTAACTATGGCTACACCTTC. This codes for CASRPTGANYGYTF. The chain combines TRBV25-1 with TRBJ1-2; TRBD1 agrees at 8 bases. There are 14 residues in the CDR3. Germline trimming cut 6 bases from V and 0 bases from J; bases unmatched to any gene: 3. Per the germline V gene, CDR1 is MGHDK and CDR2 is SYGVNS.

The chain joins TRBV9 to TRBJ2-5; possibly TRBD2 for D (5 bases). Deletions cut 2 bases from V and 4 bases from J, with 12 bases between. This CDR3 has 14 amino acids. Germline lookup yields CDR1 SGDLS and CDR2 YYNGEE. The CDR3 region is CASSVGWTVETQYF. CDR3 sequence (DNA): TGTGCCAGCAGCGTGGGTTGGACTGTAGAGACCCAGTACTTC.

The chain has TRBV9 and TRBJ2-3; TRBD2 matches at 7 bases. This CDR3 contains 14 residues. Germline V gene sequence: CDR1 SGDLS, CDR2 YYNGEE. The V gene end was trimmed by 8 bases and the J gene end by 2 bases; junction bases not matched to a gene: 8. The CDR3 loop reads CASNSGFHTDTQYF. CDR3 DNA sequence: TGTGCCAGTAATAGCGGGTTCCACACAGATACGCAGTATTTT.

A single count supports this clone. The chain's CDR3 is CAISESGGISNVLTF. CDR3 nucleotide sequence: TGTGCCATCAGTGAGTCGGGCGGGATCTCTAACGTCCTGACTTTC. The gene calls are TRBV10-3 and TRBJ2-6; a possible D gene is TRBD2 (6 bases). The CDR3 is 15 amino acids. Looked up from germline, CDR1 is ENHRY and CDR2 is SYGVKD. Deletions cut 0 bases from V and 10 bases from J, with 13 bases between.

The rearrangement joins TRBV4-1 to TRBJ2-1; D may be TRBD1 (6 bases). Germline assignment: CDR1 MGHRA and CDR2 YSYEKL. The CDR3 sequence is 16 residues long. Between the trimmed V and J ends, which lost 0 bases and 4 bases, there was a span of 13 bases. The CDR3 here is CASSQDNEQGYNEQFF. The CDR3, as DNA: TGCGCCAGCAGCCAAGATAACGAACAGGGTTACAATGAGCAGTTCTTC.

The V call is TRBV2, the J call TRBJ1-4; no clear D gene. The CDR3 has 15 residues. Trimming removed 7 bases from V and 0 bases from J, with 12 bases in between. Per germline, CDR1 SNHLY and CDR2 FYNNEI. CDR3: CASNTEEATNEKLFF. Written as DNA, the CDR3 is TGTGCCAGCAATACAGAGGAGGCAACTAATGAAAAACTGTTTTTT.

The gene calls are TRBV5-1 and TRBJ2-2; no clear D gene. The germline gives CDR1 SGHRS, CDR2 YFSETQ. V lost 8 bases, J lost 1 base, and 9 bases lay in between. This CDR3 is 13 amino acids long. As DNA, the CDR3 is TGCGCCAGTGGAGTTAGGAACACCGGGGAGCTGTTTTTT. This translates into CASGVRNTGELFF. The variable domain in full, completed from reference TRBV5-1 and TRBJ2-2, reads KAGVTQTPRYLIKTRGQQVTLSCSPISGHRSVSWYQQTPGQGLQFLFEYFSETQRNKGNFPGRFSGRQFSNSRSEMNVSTLELGDSALYLCASGVRNTGELFFGEGSRLTVL.

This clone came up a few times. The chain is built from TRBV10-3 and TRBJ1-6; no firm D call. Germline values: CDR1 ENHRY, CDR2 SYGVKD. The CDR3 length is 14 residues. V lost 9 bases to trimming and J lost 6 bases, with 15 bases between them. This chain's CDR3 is CAIRREEINSPLHF. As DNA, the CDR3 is TGTGCCATTCGGCGCGAGGAAATTAATTCACCCCTCCACTTT.

For the CDR3, the DNA is TGTGCCAGTAGTCGGGACAGCAACTATGGCTACACCTTC. Translation: CASSRDSNYGYTF. The chain employs TRBV19 and TRBJ1-2; the match to TRBD1 covers 7 bases. The CDR3 extends over 13 amino acids. With 5 bases clipped from V and 2 bases from J, the junction kept 2 bases outside the gene matches. Germline V gene lookup returns CDR1 LNHDA and CDR2 SQIVND (reference sequence). The whole variable domain, remainder taken from reference TRBV19 and TRBJ1-2, is DGGITQSPKYLFRKEGQNVTLSCEQNLNHDAMYWYRQDPGQGLRLIYYSQIVNDFQKGDIAEGYSVSREKKESFPLTVTSAQKNPTAFYLCASSRDSNYGYTFGSGTRLTVV.

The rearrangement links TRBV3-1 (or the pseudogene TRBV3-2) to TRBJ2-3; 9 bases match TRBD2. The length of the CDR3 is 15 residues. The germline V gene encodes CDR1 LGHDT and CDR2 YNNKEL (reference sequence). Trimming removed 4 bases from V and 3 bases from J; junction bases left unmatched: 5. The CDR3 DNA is TGTGCCAGCAGCCCCCTAGCGGGGTCGACAGATACGCAGTATTTT. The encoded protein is CASSPLAGSTDTQYF.